Below are 6 T cell receptor beta chains sequenced from a single sample in a study of blood T cell repertoires in COVID-19. Produced via immunoSEQ multiplex PCR; TCRdb's table is partial and in-frame only. The data show roughly 230,000 clones, about 79% seen once. The specimen sequenced was PBMCs or T cells enriched from blood (not recorded which). The receptors were sampled from a woman aged 55-70 years who had recovered from COVID-19.

The CDR3 DNA reads TGTGCCAGCAGCACGGGACAGGGGAGCAATCAGCCCCAGCATTTT. Translated: CASSTGQGSNQPQHF. J is TRBJ1-5 and V is TRBV7-9; 10 bases map to TRBD1. Germline V gene data show CDR1 as SEHNR and CDR2 as FQNEAQ (reference sequence). This CDR3 has 15 amino acids. V lost 5 bases to trimming and J lost 1 base; unmatched junction nucleotides: 2.

This clone appeared once. The rearrangement joins TRBV7-2 to TRBJ2-7; TRBD1 might be the D (5 bases). This CDR3 contains 15 residues. V lost 5 bases and J lost 2, with 16 bases in between. Looked up from germline, CDR1 is SGHTA and CDR2 is FQGNSA. CDR3 nucleotides: TGTGCCAGCAGCCAATTCCAGGGCTCCCCCTACGAGCAGTACTTC. Its protein is CASSQFQGSPYEQYF.

The chain uses TRBV3-1 (or the pseudogene TRBV3-2) and TRBJ2-1; D unclear. This CDR3 spans 17 amino acids. Trimming left V 0 bases short and J 9 bases short, with 21 bases between. In germline, CDR1 is LGHDT, CDR2 YNNKEL (reference sequence). The CDR3 sequence is CASSQDAFPEVVSEQFF. CDR3 DNA sequence: TGTGCCAGCAGCCAAGATGCGTTTCCAGAGGTGGTCAGTGAGCAGTTCTTC.

The rearrangement uses TRBV18 and TRBJ2-7; D is unclear. V dropped 3 bases and J dropped 7 bases, with 19 bases sitting between them. The germline V gene has CDR1 KGHSH and CDR2 LQKENI. The CDR3 is 15 residues long. This chain's CDR3 is CASSPDSSLVREQYF. The DNA of the CDR3 is TGTGCCAGCTCACCTGATTCCAGCCTGGTGCGGGAGCAGTACTTC.

The chain has TRBV5-6 and TRBJ1-5, with 9 bases aligning to TRBD1. The ends lost 0 bases at V and 5 bases at J; junction bases unmatched: 3. CDR3 length: 15 amino acids. Germline V gene data show CDR1 as SGHDT and CDR2 as YYEEEE. CDR3 bases: TGTGCCAGCAGCTTGGGATGGACAGGGGATCAGCCCCAGCATTTT. Its protein product is CASSLGWTGDQPQHF. Variable domain in full (rest from reference TRBV5-6 and TRBJ1-5): DAGVTQSPTHLIKTRGQQVTLRCSPKSGHDTVSWYQQALGQGPQFIFQYYEEEERQRGNFPDRFSGHQFPNYSSELNVNALLLGDSALYLCASSLGWTGDQPQHFGDGTRLSIL.

The gene calls are TRBV21-1 and TRBJ2-2; the tabulated D call, TRBD2, remains unverified against the DNA. TRBV21-1 is given as a pseudogene. The CDR3 covers 17 residues. The chain's CDR3 is CASSKVSRGGDTGELFF. CDR3 coding DNA: TGTGCCAGCAGCAAAGTTTCCCGGGGGGGCGACACCGGGGAGCTGTTTTTT.